This T cell receptor (beta chain) was recorded in a study of T cell repertoires in cytomegalovirus infection. Study summary: CMV infection and matching HLA type were both indicated by public TCR beta signatures. General study points: HLA-C-restricted CMV-specific TCR beta clonotypes were dominant in the ex vivo response.

TCRdb independently ran MiXCR on the reads; one entry per CDR3 protein. The sample gives around 190,000 distinct CDR3 sequences, approximately 14% of which show up once; about a quarter is in the top ten. This CDR3 has 14 residues. The V gene lost 5 bases and the J gene lost 3 bases, with 8 bases spanning the gap. Turning to this clonotype: Its antigen remains unknown.

This sequence was found in a human donor in good health (CMV status not recorded). Some clones in this sample may be carry-over from other donors' samples. J is TRBJ1-6 and V is TRBV12-3 or TRBV12-4; D gene uncertain. Sequenced input: PBMCs. The CDR3 nucleotides are TGTGCCAGCAGTCTTCGGGACTATAATTCACCCCTCCACTTT. Its protein is CASSLRDYNSPLHF.